This passage covers 5 T cell receptor beta chains from one sample sequenced in a study of cytomegalovirus exposure and HLA in healthy donors. This PCR relied on a set of 60 Vbeta primers and 13 Jbeta primers. Here immunoSEQ multiplex PCR was the method, and the copy in TCRdb shows in-frame clones only, minus some. The sample has 200,000 or so clones; 78% are singletons. Sequenced sample: PBMCs. These receptors originate from a woman aged 25-40 years in good health and CMV-seropositive.

This clone has only a few counts. The rearrangement links TRBV6-1 to TRBJ2-7, with 9 bases that match TRBD1. The CDR3 consists of 15 residues. Germline trimming cut 4 bases from V and 0 bases from J; bases unmatched to any gene: 4. From germline, CDR1 is MNHNS and CDR2 SASEGT. CDR3 region: CASSVGTGNSYEQYF. The CDR3 nucleotides are TGTGCCAGCAGTGTGGGGACAGGGAACTCCTACGAGCAGTACTTC.

V usage is TRBV2 and J usage is TRBJ2-7; D possibly corresponds to TRBD1 (5 bases). Trimming left V 8 bases short and J 7 bases short, with 15 bases between. Germline assignment: CDR1 SNHLY and CDR2 FYNNEI. The CDR3 has 12 amino acids. CDR3 sequence reads: CASGGRVPEQYF. The CDR3 bases are TGTGCCAGCGGCGGCAGGGTTCCGGAGCAGTACTTC.

The V and J genes are TRBV10-2 and TRBJ1-5; D not resolved. The CDR3 consists of 14 residues. Germline V gene sequence: CDR1 WSHSY, CDR2 SAAADI. The V and J ends lost 1 base and 0 bases respectively, with 4 bases between them. CDR3 in amino acids: CASSEYSSNQPQHF. CDR3 DNA sequence: TGCGCCAGCAGTGAGTACAGTAGCAATCAGCCCCAGCATTTT.

This clone was counted a few times. The chain combines TRBV5-4 with TRBJ2-1; TRBD2 matches 11 bases. From germline, CDR1 is SGHNT and CDR2 YYREEE (reference sequence). V lost 2 bases and J lost 9; bases outside the gene matches: 10. The CDR3 loop spans 16 amino acids. The CDR3: CASSFGLAGGGSEQFF. As DNA, the CDR3 is TGTGCCAGCAGCTTCGGGCTAGCGGGAGGAGGAAGTGAGCAGTTCTTC.

This clone came up once. The junction and the germline gene differ at one end; a read error may be behind it. V and J are TRBV6-4 and TRBJ1-2; D is possibly TRBD1 (6 bases). Per germline, CDR1 MRHNA and CDR2 SNTAGT. The length of the CDR3 is 14 residues. The CDR3 DNA reads TGTGCCAGCAGTGATCGGACAGACACTTATGGCTACGCCTTC. It is translated as CASSDRTDTYGYAF.